This T cell receptor beta chain was observed in a study of blood T cell repertoires in COVID-19. About the study: Acute and convalescent COVID-19 samples came from the United States, Italy and Spain. PBMCs, B-cell-depleted T cells, or T cells provided the cDNA or gDNA that made up the material.

In the source study's methods: Reference gene primer amplification yielded estimated nucleated cell counts. Repertoires were generated with immunoSEQ multiplex PCR, while TCRdb's copy carries only in-frame clones and drops some. D and trimming come from the DNA, and the V and J calls and clone size come from that table. The data hold approximately 350,000 clones, with roughly 90% observed a single time. Germline trimming cut 5 bases from V and 2 bases from J; bases unmatched to any gene: 8. CDR3 length: 15 amino acids. The germline V gene encodes CDR1 MNHEY and CDR2 SMNVEV (reference sequence). The TCR originated in a man between 40 and 49 years old with acute or convalescent COVID-19. The sequenced sample was peripheral blood. The V gene is TRBV27, the J gene TRBJ2-5, with TRBD1 matching 7 bases. The CDR3 region has the DNA TGTGCCAGCAGTACCCCCCGGACAGGACAAGAGACCCAGTACTTC. Its translation: CASSTPRTGQETQYF.